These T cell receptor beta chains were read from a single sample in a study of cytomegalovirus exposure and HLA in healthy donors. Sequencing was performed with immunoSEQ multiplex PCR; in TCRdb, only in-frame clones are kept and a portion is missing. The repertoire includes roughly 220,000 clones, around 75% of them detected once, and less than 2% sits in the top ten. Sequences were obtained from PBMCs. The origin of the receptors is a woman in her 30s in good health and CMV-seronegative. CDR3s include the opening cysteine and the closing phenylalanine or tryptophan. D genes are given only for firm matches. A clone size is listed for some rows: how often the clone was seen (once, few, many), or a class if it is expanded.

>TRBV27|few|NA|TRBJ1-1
TGTGCCAGCAGTTTTGACACCCTGACCACTGAAGCTTTCTTT
CASSFDTLTTEAFF
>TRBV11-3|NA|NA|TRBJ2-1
TGTGCCAGCATGACGGGGTCACTTCACAATGAGCAGTTCTTC
CASMTGSLHNEQFF
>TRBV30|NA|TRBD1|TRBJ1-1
TGTGCCAGACAGGGCGTCCAGAACACTGAAGCTTTCTTT
CARQGVQNTEAFF
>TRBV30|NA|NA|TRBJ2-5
TGTGCCTGGACCGTACGGAGACAAGAGACCCAGTACTTC
CAWTVRRQETQYF
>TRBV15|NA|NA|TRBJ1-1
TGTGCCACCAGCGTATTCGGGGATACTGAAGCTTTCTTT
CATSVFGDTEAFF
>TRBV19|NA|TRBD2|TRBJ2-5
TGTGCCAGTAGTATTACTAGCGGGGAAGAGACCCAGTACTTC
CASSITSGEETQYF
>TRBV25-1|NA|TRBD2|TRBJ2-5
TGTGCCAGCACCTCTTCCGGGACTAGCGGGAGTCTCGGGGAGACCCAGTACTTC
CASTSSGTSGSLGETQYF
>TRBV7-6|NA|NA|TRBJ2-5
TGTGCCAGCAGCTTAGAGGGAGCGGCGGAGACCCAGTACTTC
CASSLEGAAETQYF
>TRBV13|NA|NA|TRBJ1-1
TGTGCCAGCAGCCTCGGGGGGAACACTGAAGCTTTCTTT
CASSLGGNTEAFF
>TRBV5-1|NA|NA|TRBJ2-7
TGCGCCAGCAGCTCTTTCTACGAGCAGTACTTC
CASSSFYEQYF
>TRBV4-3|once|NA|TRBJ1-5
TGCGCCAGCAGCCAAAGCTTATCTGAGGCCCAGCATTTT
CASSQSLSEAQHF
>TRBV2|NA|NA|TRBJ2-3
TGTGCCAGCAGTGTGACCCTGGGGGCTGATACGCAGTATTTT
CASSVTLGADTQYF
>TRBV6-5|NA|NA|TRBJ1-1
TGTGCCAGCAGTGACTGGGGGCTGAACACTGAAGCTTTCTTT
CASSDWGLNTEAFF
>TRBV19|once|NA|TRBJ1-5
TGTGCCAGTAGTATTTGGGCCGGGGATCAGCCCCAGCATTTT
CASSIWAGDQPQHF
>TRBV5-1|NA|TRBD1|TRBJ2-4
TGCGCCAGCAGCATAGGACAGGGAGAGGCCAAAAACATTCAGTACTTC
CASSIGQGEAKNIQYF
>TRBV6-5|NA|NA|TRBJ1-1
TGTGCCAGCACTAGACAGACAGAAGCTTTCTTT
CASTRQTEAFF
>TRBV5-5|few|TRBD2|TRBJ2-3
TGTGCCAGCAGCTTGGGCCTAGCGGGGCGCACAGATACGCAGTATTTT
CASSLGLAGRTDTQYF
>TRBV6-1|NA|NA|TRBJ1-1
TGTGCCAGCAGTCGCCGGGGCAGGGGCGACACTGAAGCTTTCTTT
CASSRRGRGDTEAFF
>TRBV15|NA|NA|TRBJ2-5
TGTGCCACCAGCGGCGGAGTGACAGGCCAAGAGACCCAGTACTTC
CATSGGVTGQETQYF
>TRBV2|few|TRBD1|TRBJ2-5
TGTGCCAGTGTGCAGGGGGTAGGCCAAGAGACCCAGTACTTC
CASVQGVGQETQYF
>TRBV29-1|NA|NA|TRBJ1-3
TGCAGCGTTGAGGGACTTGGAGACACCATATATTTT
CSVEGLGDTIYF
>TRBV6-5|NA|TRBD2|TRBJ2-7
TGTGCCAGCTTTCGAGCGGGGGACTCCTACGAGCAGTACTTC
CASFRAGDSYEQYF
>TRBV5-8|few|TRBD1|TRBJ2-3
TGTGCCAGCAGCCATGGACAGGGTATGACCCTCACAGATACGCAGTATTTT
CASSHGQGMTLTDTQYF
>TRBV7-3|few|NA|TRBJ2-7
TGTGCCAGCAGCTTAAAGCAGGGCTACGAGCAGTACTTC
CASSLKQGYEQYF
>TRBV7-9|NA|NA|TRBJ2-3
TGTGCCAGCAGCTTTAGCGCCGACACAGATACGCAGTATTTT
CASSFSADTDTQYF
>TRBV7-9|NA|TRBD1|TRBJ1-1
TGTGCCAGCAGCTTAGTCGGGACAGGGGGCACTGAAGCTTTCTTT
CASSLVGTGGTEAFF
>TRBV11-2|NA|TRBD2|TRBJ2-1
TGTGCCAGCAGCTCGGGGGGAGGAATAAAAAGGAATGAGCAGTTCTTC
CASSSGGGIKRNEQFF
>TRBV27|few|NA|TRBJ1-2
TGTGCCAGCAGTTTATATAGATTGGGGCCGGATGGCTACACCTTC
CASSLYRLGPDGYTF
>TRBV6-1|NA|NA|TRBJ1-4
TGTGCCAGCTCCAGGGATGTTTGGGAAAAACTGTTTTTT
CASSRDVWEKLFF
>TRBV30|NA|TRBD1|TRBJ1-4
TGTGCCTGGGACAGGGGATATGCAACTAATGAAAAACTGTTTTTT
CAWDRGYATNEKLFF
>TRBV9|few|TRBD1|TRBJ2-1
TGTGCCAGCAGCCGTGGGGACAGGGAAAATGAGCAGTTCTTC
CASSRGDRENEQFF
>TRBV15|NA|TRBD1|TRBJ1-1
TGTGCCACCACTAAGGACAGGGAGTTTGTCACTGAAGCTTTCTTT
CATTKDREFVTEAFF
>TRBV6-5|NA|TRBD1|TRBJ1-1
TGTGCCAGCTCGTCCGGGACAGAGGCTGAAGCTTTCTTT
CASSSGTEAEAFF
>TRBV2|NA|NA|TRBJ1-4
TGTGCCAGCTGTGAAGAGTCTCGAGACAGGAGATTTCGTTTT
CASCEESRDRRFRF
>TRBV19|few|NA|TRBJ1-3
TGTGCCAGTTCTCAGGGTTGGGGCACTGGAAACACCATATATTTT
CASSQGWGTGNTIYF
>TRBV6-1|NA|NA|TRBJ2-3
TGTGCCAGCACTGCTGCGGAGGTCGGCACAGATACGCAGTATTTT
CASTAAEVGTDTQYF
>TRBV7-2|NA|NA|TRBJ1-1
TGTGCCAGCAGCTCTCAGGGCAACACTGAAGCTTTCTTT
CASSSQGNTEAFF
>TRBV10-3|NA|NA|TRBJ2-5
TGTGCCATCAGTGACTTCGAGGGACAAGAGACCCAGTACTTC
CAISDFEGQETQYF
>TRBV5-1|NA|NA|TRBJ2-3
TGCGCCAGCAGCTTTGGGGGGGGCTCTCCAGATACGCAGTATTTT
CASSFGGGSPDTQYF
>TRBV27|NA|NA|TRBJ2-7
TGTGCCAGCAGTTTCGGCAGGGGCATGGAGCAGTACTTC
CASSFGRGMEQYF
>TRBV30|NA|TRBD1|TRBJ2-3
TGTGCCTGGAGTGGTAGACAGGGGACTACGCAGTATTTT
CAWSGRQGTTQYF
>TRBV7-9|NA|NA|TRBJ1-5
TGTGCCAGCAGCCCGTACGCCGCGGGGGTACAGCCCCAGCATTTT
CASSPYAAGVQPQHF
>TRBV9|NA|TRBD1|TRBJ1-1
TGTGCCAGCAGCGCAACCGGGACAGGGTACACTGAAGCTTTCTTT
CASSATGTGYTEAFF
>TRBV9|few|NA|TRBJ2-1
TGTGCCAGCAGGGGTGGGCTAGCTGACAATGAGCAGTTCTTC
CASRGGLADNEQFF
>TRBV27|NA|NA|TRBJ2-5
TGTGCCAGCAGTTTGAGGGGGACTACCCTTACGGAGACCCAGTACTTC
CASSLRGTTLTETQYF
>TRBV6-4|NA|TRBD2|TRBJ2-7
TGTGCCAGCAGTGACCCAACCTTTGGACTAGCGGGAGACGAGCAGTACTTC
CASSDPTFGLAGDEQYF
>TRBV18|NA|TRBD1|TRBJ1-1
TGTGCCAGCTCCCGACAGGGGTTGAACACTGAAGCTTTCTTT
CASSRQGLNTEAFF
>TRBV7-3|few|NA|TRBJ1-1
TGTGCCAGCAGCAATCGAGCGGGGGCTGGTGGTACTGAAGCTTTCTTT
CASSNRAGAGGTEAFF
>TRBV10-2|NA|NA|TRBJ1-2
TGCGCCAGCAGTCCCCAGGAGGTAGCCCTTGGCTACACCTTC
CASSPQEVALGYTF
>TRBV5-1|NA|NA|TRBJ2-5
TGCGCCAGCAGCTTGGAGGGTAGCGGAGAGACCCAGTACTTC
CASSLEGSGETQYF
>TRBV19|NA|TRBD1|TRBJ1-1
TGTGCCAGTAGAGATCTCCGGGGACAGGGGAACACTGAAGCTTTCTTT
CASRDLRGQGNTEAFF
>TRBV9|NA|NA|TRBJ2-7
TGTGCCAGCAGCGTAGACTGGGGGCCGGGGGAGCAGTACTTC
CASSVDWGPGEQYF
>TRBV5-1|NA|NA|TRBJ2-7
TGCGCCAGCAGCTTGACGGGGGGCCATTACTACGAGCAGTACTTC
CASSLTGGHYYEQYF
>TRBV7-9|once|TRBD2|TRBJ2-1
TGTGCCAGCACCTTCGGACTAGCGGGAGCCCCAGGTCGACAGCGCGAGCAGTTCTTC
CASTFGLAGAPGRQREQFF
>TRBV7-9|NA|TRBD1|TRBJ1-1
TGTGCCAGCAGCTTGAACCCAGGGGGAACCACTGAAGCTTTCTTT
CASSLNPGGTTEAFF
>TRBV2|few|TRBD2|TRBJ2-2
TGTGCCAGCAGTGAACTAGCGGGCTACACCGGGGAGCTGTTTTTT
CASSELAGYTGELFF